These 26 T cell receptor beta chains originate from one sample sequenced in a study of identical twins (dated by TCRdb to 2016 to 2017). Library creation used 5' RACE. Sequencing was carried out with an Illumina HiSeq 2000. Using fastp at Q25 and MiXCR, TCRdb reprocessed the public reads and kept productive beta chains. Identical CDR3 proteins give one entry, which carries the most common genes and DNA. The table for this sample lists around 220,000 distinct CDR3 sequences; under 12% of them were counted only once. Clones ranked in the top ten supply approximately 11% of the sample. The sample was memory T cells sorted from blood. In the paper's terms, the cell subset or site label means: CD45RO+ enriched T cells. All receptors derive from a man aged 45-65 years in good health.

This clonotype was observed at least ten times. CDR3 nucleotide sequence: TGTGCCAGCAGCCAAACGACAGGGACCTATGGCTACACCTTC. This gives the protein CASSQTTGTYGYTF. This chain connects TRBV7-2 to TRBJ1-2; 7 bases match TRBD1. Germline V CDR1 and CDR2: SGHTA, FQGNSA. J was trimmed by 4 bases and V by 5 bases; bases with no gene match: 7. The CDR3 contains 14 residues.

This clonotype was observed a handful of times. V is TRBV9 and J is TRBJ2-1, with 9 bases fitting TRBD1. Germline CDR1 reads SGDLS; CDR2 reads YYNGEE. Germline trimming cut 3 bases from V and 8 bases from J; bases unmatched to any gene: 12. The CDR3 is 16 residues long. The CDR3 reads CASSGGPGQGPDEQFF. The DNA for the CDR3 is TGTGCCAGCAGCGGGGGACCGGGACAGGGACCCGATGAGCAGTTCTTC.

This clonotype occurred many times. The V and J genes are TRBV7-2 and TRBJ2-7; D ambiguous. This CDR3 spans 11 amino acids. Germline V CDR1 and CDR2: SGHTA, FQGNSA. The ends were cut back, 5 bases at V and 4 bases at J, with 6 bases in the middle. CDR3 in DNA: TGTGCCAGCAGCGAAAAGTACGAGCAGTACTTC. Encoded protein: CASSEKYEQYF.

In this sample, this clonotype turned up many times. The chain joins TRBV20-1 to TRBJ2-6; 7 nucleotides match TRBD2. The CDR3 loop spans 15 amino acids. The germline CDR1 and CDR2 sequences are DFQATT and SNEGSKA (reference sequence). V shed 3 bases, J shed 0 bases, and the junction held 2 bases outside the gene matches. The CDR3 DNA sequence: TGCAGTGCTAGCGGGGGGTCCTCTGGGGCCAACGTCCTGACTTTC. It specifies CSASGGSSGANVLTF.

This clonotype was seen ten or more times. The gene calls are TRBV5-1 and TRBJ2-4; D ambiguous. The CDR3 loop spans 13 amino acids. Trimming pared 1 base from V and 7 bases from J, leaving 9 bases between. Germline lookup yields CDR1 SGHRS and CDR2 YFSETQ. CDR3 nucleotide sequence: TGCGCCAGCAGCTTGAACCGGAGCAACATTCAGTACTTC. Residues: CASSLNRSNIQYF.

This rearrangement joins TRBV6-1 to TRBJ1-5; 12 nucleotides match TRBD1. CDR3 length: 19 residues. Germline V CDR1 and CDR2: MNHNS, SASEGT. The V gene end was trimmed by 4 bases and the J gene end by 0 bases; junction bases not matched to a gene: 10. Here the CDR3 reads CASSVPGQGAVYSNQPQHF. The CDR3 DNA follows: TGTGCCAGCAGTGTTCCGGGACAGGGGGCCGTATATAGCAATCAGCCCCAGCATTTT.

This CDR3 is CSARAGDRDTEAFF. The CDR3 DNA sequence: TGCAGTGCTAGAGCCGGGGACAGGGACACTGAAGCTTTCTTT. V usage is TRBV20-1 and J usage is TRBJ1-1; 9 bases fit TRBD1. Germline-derived CDR1 and CDR2 are DFQATT and SNEGSKA (reference sequence). The CDR3 sequence is 14 residues long. V was clipped by 1 base and J by 3 bases; unmatched bases: 3.

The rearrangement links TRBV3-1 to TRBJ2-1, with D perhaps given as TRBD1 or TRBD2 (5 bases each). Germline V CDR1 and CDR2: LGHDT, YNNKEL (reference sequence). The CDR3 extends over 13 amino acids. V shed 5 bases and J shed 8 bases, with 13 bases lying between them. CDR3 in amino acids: CASSESLGDEQFF. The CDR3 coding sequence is TGTGCCAGCAGCGAAAGTCTGGGGGATGAGCAGTTCTTC.

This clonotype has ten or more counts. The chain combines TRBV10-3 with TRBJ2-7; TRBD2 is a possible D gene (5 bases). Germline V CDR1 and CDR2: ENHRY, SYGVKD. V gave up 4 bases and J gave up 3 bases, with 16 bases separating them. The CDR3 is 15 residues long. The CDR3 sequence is CAISGNVNGVYEQYF. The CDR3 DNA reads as TGTGCCATCAGTGGTAACGTAAACGGGGTCTACGAGCAGTACTTC.

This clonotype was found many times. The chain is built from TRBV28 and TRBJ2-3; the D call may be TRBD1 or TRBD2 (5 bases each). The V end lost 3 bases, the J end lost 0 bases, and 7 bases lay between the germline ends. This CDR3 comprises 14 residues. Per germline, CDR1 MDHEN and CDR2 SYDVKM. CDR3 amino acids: CASSFRESTDTQYF. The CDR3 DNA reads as TGTGCCAGCAGTTTCAGGGAGAGCACAGATACGCAGTATTTT.

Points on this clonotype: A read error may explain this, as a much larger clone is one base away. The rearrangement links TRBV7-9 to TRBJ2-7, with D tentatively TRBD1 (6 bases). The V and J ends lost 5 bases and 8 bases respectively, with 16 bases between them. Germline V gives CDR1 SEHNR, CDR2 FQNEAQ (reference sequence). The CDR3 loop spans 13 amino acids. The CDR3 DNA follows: TGTGCCAGCAGCCCCGGGACAATTTACAAGCAGTACTTC. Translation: CASSPGTIYKQYF.

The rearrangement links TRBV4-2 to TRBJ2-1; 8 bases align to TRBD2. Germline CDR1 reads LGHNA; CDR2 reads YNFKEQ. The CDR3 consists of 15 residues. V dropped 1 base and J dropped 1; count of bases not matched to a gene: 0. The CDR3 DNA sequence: TGTGCCAGCAGCCAAGCTAGCGGGTCCTACAATGAGCAGTTCTTC. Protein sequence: CASSQASGSYNEQFF.

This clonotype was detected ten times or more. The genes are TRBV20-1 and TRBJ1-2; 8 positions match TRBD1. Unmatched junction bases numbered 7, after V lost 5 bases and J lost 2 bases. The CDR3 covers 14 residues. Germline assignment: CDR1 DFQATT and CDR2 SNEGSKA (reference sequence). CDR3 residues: CSALQGAQNYGYTF. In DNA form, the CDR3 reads TGCAGTGCTCTTCAGGGGGCTCAAAACTATGGCTACACCTTC.

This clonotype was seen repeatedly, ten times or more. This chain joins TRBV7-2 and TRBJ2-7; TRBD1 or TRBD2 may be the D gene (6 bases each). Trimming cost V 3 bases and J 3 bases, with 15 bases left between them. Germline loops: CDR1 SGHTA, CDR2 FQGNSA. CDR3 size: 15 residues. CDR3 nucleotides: TGTGCCAGCAGCTTCTTCCCGGGGGCCGACTACGAGCAGTACTTC. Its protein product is CASSFFPGADYEQYF. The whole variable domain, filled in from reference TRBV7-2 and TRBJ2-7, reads GAGVSQSPSNKVTEKGKDVELRCDPISGHTALYWYRQSLGQGLEFLIYFQGNSAPDKSGLPSDRFSAERTGGSVSTLTIQRTQQEDSAVYLCASSFFPGADYEQYFGPGTRLTVT.

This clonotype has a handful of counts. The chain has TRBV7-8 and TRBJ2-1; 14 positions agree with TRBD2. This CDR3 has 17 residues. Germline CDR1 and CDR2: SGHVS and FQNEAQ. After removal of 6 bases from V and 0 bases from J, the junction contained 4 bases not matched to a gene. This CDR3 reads CASRQGLAGDSYNEQFF. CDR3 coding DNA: TGTGCCAGCAGGCAGGGACTAGCGGGGGACTCCTACAATGAGCAGTTCTTC.

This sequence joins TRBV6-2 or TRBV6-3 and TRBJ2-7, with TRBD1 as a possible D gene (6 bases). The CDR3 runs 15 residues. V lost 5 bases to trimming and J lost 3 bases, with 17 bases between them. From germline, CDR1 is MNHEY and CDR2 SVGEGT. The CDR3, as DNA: TGTGCCAGCAGTCACCGGGGCAGGGGATACTACGAGCAGTACTTC. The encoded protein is CASSHRGRGYYEQYF.

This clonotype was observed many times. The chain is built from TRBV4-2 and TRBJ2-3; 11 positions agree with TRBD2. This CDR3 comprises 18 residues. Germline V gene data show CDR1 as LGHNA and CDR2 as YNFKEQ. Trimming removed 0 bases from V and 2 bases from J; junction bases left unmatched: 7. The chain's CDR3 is CASSQDVTSGMVTDTQYF. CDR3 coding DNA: TGTGCCAGCAGCCAAGATGTGACTAGCGGGATGGTCACAGATACGCAGTATTTT.

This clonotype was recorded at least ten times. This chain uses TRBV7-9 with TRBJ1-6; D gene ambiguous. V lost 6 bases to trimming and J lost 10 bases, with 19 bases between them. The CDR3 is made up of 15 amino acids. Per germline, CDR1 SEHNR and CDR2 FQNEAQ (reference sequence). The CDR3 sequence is CASRRSGREGSPLHF. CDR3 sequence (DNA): TGTGCCAGCAGGCGAAGTGGGAGGGAAGGATCACCCCTCCACTTT.

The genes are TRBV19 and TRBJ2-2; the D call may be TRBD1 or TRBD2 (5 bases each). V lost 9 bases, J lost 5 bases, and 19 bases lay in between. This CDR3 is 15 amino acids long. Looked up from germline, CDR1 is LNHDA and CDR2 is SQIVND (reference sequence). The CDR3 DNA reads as TGTGCCAGCAAGACCGGGACGACGATAACCGGGGAGCTGTTTTTT. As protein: CASKTGTTITGELFF.

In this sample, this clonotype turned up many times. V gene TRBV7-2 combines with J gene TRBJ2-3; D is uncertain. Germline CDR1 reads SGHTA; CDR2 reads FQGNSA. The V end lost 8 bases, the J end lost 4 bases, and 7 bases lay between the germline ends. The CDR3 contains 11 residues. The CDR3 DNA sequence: TGTGCCAGCCTCCTTTCAGATACGCAGTATTTT. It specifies CASLLSDTQYF.

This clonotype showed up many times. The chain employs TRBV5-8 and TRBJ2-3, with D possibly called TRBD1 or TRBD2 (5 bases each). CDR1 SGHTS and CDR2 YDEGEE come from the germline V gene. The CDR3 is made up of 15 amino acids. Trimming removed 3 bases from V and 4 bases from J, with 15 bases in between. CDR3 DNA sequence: TGTGCCAGCAGCTCCGCGTGGGGGTTGGCAGATACGCAGTATTTT. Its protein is CASSSAWGLADTQYF.

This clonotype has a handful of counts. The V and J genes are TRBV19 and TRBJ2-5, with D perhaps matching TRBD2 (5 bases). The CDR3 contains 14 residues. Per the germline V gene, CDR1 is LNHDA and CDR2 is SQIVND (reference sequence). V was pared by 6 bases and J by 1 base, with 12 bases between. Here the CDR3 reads CASRAAVTQETQYF. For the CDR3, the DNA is TGTGCCAGTAGGGCAGCGGTGACCCAAGAGACCCAGTACTTC.

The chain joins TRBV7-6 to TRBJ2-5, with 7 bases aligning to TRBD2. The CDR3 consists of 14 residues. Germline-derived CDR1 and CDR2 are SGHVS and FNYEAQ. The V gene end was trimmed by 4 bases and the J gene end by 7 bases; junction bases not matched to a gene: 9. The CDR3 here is CASSSGLGARTQYF. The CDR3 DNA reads TGTGCCAGCAGCTCCGGACTAGGGGCCAGGACCCAGTACTTC.

The CDR3 loop is CASSQYDDGSYEQYF. The CDR3 nucleotides read TGCGCCAGCAGCCAATACGACGACGGATCCTACGAGCAGTACTTC. V and J are TRBV4-3 and TRBJ2-7; no reliable D call. This CDR3 is built from 15 residues. V was clipped by 2 bases and J by 1 base, with 12 bases between them. Germline lookup yields CDR1 LGHNA and CDR2 YSLEER.

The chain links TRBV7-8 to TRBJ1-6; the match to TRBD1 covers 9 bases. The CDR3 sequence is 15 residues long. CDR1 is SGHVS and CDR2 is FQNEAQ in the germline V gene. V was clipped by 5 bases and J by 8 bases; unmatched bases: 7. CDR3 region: CASSTGTGRDSPLHF. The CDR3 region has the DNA TGTGCCAGCAGCACCGGGACAGGGCGCGATTCACCCCTCCACTTT.

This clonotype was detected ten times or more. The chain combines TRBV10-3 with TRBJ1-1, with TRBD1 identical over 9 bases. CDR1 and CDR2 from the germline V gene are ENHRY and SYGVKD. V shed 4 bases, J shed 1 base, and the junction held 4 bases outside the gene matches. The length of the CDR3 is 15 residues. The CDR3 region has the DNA TGTGCCATCAGTGGCCCGGGACAGGGGAACACTGAAGCTTTCTTT. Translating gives CAISGPGQGNTEAFF.